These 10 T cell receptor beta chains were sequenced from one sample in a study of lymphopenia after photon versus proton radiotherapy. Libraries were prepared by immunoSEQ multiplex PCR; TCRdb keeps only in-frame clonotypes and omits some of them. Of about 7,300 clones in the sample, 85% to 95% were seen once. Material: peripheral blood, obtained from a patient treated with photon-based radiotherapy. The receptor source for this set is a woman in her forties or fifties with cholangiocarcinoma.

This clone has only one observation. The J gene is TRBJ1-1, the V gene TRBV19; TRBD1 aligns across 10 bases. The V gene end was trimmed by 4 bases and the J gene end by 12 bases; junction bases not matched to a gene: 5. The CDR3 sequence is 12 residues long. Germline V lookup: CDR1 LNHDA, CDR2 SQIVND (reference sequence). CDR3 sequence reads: CASSKSGQGTFF. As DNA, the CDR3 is TGTGCCAGTAGTAAATCGGGACAGGGGACTTTCTTT.

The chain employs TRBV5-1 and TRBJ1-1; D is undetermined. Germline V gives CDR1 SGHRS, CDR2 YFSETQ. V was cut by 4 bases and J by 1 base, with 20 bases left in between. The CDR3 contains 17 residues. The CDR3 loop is CASSHSRLPLSNTEAFF. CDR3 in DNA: TGCGCCAGCAGCCACTCGCGGCTGCCCCTCTCGAACACTGAAGCTTTCTTT.

CDR3 in amino acids: CSAKRAGEAFF. CDR3 nucleotides: TGCAGTGCTAAGAGGGCTGGTGAAGCTTTCTTT. This chain links TRBV20-1 with TRBJ1-1; D unclear. CDR1 and CDR2 (germline): DFQATT, SNEGSKA (reference sequence). This CDR3 is 11 amino acids long. Deletions cut 4 bases from V and 7 bases from J, with 10 bases between.

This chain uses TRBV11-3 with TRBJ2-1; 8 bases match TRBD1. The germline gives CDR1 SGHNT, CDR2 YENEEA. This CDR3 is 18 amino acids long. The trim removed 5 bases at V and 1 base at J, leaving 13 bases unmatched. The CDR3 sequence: CASSPTGERGSSYNEQFF. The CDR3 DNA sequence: TGTGCCAGCAGCCCGACAGGGGAACGGGGATCATCCTACAATGAGCAGTTCTTC. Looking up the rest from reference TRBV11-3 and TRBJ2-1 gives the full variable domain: EAGVVQSPRYKIIEKKQPVAFWCNPISGHNTLYWYLQNLGQGPELLIRYENEEAVDDSQLPKDRFSAERLKGVDSTLKIQPAELGDSAVYLCASSPTGERGSSYNEQFFGPGTRLTVL.

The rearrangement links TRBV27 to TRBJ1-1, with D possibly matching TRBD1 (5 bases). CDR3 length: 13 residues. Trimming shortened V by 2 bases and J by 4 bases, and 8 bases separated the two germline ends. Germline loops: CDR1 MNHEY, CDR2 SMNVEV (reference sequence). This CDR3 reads CASSLGGGTEAFF. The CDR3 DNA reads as TGTGCCAGCAGTTTAGGGGGAGGCACTGAAGCTTTCTTT.

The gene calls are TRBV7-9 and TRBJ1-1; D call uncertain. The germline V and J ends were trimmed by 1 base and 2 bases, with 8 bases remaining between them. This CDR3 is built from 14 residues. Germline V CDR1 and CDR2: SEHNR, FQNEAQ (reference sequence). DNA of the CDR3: TGTGCCAGCAGCTTAGGTAGGGAAAACACTGAAGCTTTCTTT. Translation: CASSLGRENTEAFF.

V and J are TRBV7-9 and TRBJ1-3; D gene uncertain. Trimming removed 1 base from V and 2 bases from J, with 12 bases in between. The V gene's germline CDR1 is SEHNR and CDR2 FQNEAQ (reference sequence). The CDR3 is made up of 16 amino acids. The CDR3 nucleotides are TGTGCCAGCAGCTTAGTCTCCCGAGGAGCTGGAAACACCATATATTTT. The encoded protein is CASSLVSRGAGNTIYF.

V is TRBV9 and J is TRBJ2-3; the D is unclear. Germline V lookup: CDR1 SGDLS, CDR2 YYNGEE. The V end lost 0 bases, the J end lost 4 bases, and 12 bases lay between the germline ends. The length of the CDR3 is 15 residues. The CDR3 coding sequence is TGTGCCAGCAGCGTAGAAGGCCGACGGGCAGATACGCAGTATTTT. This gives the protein CASSVEGRRADTQYF.

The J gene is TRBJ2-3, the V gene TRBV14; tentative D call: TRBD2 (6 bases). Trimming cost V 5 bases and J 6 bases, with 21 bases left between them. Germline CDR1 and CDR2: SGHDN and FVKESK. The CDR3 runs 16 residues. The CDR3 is CASSWRDARLGDTQYF. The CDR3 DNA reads TGTGCCAGCAGCTGGCGGGACGCCCGGTTGGGGGATACGCAGTATTTT.

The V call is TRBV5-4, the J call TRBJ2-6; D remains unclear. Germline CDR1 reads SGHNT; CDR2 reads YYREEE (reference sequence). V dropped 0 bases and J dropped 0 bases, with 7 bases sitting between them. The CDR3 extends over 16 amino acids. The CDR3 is CASSLGGSSGANVLTF. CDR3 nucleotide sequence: TGTGCCAGCAGCTTGGGTGGGTCCTCTGGGGCCAACGTCCTGACTTTC.